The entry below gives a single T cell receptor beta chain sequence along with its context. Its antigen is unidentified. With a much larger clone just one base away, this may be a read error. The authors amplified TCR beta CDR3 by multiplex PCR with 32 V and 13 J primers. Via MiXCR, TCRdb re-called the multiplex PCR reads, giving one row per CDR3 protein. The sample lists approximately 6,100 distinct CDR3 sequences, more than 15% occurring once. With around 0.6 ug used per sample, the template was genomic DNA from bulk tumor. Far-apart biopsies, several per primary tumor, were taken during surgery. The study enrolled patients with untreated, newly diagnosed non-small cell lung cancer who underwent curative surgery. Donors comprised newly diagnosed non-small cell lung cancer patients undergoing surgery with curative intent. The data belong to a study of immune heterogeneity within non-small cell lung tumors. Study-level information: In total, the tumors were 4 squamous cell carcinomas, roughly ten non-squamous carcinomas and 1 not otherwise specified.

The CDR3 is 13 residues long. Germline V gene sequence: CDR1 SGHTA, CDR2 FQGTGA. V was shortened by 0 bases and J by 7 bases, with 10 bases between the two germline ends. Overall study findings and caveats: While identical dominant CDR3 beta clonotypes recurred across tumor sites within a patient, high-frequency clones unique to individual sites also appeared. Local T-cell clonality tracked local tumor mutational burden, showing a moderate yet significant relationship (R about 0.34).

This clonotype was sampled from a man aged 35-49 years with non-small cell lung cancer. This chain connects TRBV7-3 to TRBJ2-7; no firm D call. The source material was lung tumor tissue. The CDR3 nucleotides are TGTGCCAGCAGCTTAACCGGTAGAGGAGAGCAGTACTTC. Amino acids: CASSLTGRGEQYF. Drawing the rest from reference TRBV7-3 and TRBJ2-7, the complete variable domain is GAGVSQTPSNKVTEKGKYVELRCDPISGHTALYWYRQSLGQGPEFLIYFQGTGAADDSGLPNDRFFAVRPEGSVSTLKIQRTERGDSAVYLCASSLTGRGEQYFGPGTRLTVT.